Sequencing of this T cell receptor beta chain was carried out in a study of cytomegalovirus exposure and HLA in healthy donors. In the PCR, 60 Vbeta and 13 Jbeta primers were used. Original data processing: In a later analysis, of some 80 million unique beta chains, around 11 million appeared in at least two donors. TCRdb's copy holds only in-frame clones and misses some; the assay was immunoSEQ multiplex PCR. For V, J and clone size, that table is used; D and trimming come from the DNA. The top ten clones hold around 1.5% of a sample with 90,000 to 120,000 clones, roughly 78% of them seen once. This clone was counted a few times. The antigen is not known. The germline V gene has CDR1 SGHNT and CDR2 YYREEE (reference sequence). The trim removed 4 bases at V and 1 base at J, leaving 0 bases unmatched. The CDR3 runs to 14 residues. Study-wide findings and caveats: A link between a missense DCLRE1C variant and TCR beta V- and J-gene trimming emerged from a later analysis. Later on, an analysis tied around 17,000 TCR beta sequences to HLA alleles at 0.05 false discovery rate.

Sequencing input: PBMCs. The chain links TRBV5-4 to TRBJ2-1, with 9 bases identical to TRBD2. This sequence originates from a woman aged 40 to 49 in good health and CMV-seronegative. CDR3 nucleotides: TGTGCCAGCAGCCTAGCGGGATCCTACAATGAGCAGTTCTTC. It specifies CASSLAGSYNEQFF.